The rows below give T cell receptor beta chains drawn from one sample of a study of shared clonotypes between healthy human individuals. The assay was immunoSEQ multiplex PCR, and TCRdb's table has in-frame clones only and misses some. The data contain around 560,000 clones, 90% to 95% of them singletons. The sequenced material came from naive CD8+ T cells sorted from blood. All receptors derive from a woman in her twenties or thirties in good health. Each CDR3 is given with its conserved first and last residue. The D gene is left open where the match is weak. Not every row has a clone size; where given, it reads once, few, many or a size class.

j_call d_call clone_size v_call cdr3_aa cdr3_nt
TRBJ2-5 TRBD1 - TRBV2 CASSPPGQGETQYF TGTGCCAGCAGTCCACCGGGACAGGGGGAGACCCAGTACTTC
TRBJ2-7 TRBD1 once TRBV13 CASSLGRQGTYEQYF TGTGCCAGCAGCCTCGGGAGACAGGGGACCTACGAGCAGTACTTC
TRBJ1-2 - - TRBV6-5 CASSPASPRYYGYTF TGTGCCAGCAGTCCTGCCTCCCCCCGCTACTATGGCTACACCTTC
TRBJ2-7 - once TRBV4-2 CASSKIPGEQYF TGTGCCAGCAGCAAAATCCCTGGCGAGCAGTACTTC
TRBJ2-7 - - TRBV29-1 CSVGGGKSYEQYF TGCAGCGTAGGGGGAGGGAAGTCCTACGAGCAGTACTTC
TRBJ2-7 - - TRBV6-5 CASSPMLSSYEQYF TGTGCCAGCAGCCCCATGTTGAGCTCCTACGAGCAGTACTTC
TRBJ2-7 - - TRBV9 CASSPEGDSAYEQYF TGTGCCAGCAGCCCGGAGGGTGATTCCGCGTACGAGCAGTACTTC
TRBJ2-2 TRBD1 - TRBV2 CASSGSGGSGELFF TGTGCCAGCAGTGGGTCAGGGGGCTCCGGGGAGCTGTTTTTT
TRBJ2-3 - - TRBV13 CASSSRDRGSSGSETASTDTQYF TGTGCCAGCAGCAGCCGGGACAGGGGTTCTAGCGGGAGTGAAACAGCTAGCACAGATACGCAGTATTTT
TRBJ2-6 - - TRBV7-7 CASSLGPQSRANVLTF TGTGCCAGCAGCTTAGGGCCACAAAGTCGGGCCAACGTCCTGACTTTC
TRBJ2-6 - - TRBV28 CAINSGANVLTF TGTGCCATCAACTCTGGGGCCAACGTCCTGACTTTC
TRBJ2-7 TRBD2 - TRBV4-1 CASSQASGNEQYF TGCGCCAGCAGCCAAGCTAGCGGGAACGAGCAGTACTTC
TRBJ2-2 - - TRBV10-2 CASGQWNTGELFF TGCGCCAGCGGACAGTGGAACACCGGGGAGCTGTTTTTT
TRBJ1-2 TRBD1 - TRBV29-1 CSVEDPAGGHTDYGYTF TGCAGCGTTGAAGATCCGGCAGGGGGCCATACAGACTATGGCTACACCTTC
TRBJ2-1 - - TRBV19 CASSIGHNEQFF TGTGCCAGTAGTATAGGACACAATGAGCAGTTCTTC
TRBJ2-2 TRBD2 - TRBV23-1 CASSQTSGRETGELFF TGCGCCAGCAGTCAAACTAGCGGGAGGGAGACCGGGGAGCTGTTTTTT
TRBJ2-7 TRBD2 - TRBV5-6 CASSLQLAGVAGEQYF TGTGCCAGCAGCTTGCAACTAGCGGGAGTGGCGGGCGAGCAGTACTTC